This T cell receptor (beta chain) stems from a study of blood T cells in healthy people across ages. Per the germline V gene, CDR1 is SGHTA and CDR2 is FQGNSA. Trimming stripped 5 bases from V and 4 bases from J, with 14 bases between. The CDR3 has 15 amino acids. The authors ran a second PCR of about 7 to 11 cycles using a sample-barcoded 5' primer and a J-beta primer mix. The authors tagged each cDNA molecule using a template-switch adaptor with 12 random nucleotides. Each CDR3 protein gets one entry after TCRdb re-called the 5' RACE reads with MiXCR. This table has 980,000 or so distinct CDR3 sequences, around 49% appearing once. This clonotype was observed a few times. Its antigen remains unknown. General study points: Naive CD4+ cells and diversity were both higher in long-lived donors than in aged donors.

The chain employs TRBV7-2 and TRBJ2-2; tentatively, D is TRBD1 or TRBD2 (7 bases each). Material: blood. The sequence came from a man aged 25 to 40 in good health. CDR3 amino acids: CASSPQGGGTGELFF. The CDR3 nucleotides are TGTGCCAGCAGCCCGCAGGGGGGGGGCACCGGGGAGCTGTTTTTT.